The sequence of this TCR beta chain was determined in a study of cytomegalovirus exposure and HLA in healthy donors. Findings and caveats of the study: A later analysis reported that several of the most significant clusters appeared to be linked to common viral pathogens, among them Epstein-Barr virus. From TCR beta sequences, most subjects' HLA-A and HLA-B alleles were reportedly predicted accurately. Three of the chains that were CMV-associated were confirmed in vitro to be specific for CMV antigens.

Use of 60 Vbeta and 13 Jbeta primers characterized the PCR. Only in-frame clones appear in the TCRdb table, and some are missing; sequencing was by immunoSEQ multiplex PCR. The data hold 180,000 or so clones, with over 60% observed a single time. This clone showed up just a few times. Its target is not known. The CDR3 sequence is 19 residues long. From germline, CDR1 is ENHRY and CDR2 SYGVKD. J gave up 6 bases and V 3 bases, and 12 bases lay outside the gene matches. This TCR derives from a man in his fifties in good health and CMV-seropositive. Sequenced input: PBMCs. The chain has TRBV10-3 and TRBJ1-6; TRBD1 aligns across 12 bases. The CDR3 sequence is CAISENRDRGLLGNSPLHF. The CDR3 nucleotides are TGTGCCATCAGTGAAAACCGGGACAGGGGGCTCTTAGGTAATTCACCCCTCCACTTT.